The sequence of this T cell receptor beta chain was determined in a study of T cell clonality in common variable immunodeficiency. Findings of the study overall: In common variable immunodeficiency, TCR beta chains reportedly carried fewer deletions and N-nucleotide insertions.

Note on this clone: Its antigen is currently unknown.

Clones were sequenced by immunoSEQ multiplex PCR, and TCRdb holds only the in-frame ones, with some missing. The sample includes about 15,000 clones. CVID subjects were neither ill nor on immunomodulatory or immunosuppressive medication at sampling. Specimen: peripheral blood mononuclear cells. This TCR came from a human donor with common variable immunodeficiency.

CDR3 DNA (partial): TGTGCCTGGTCGCTCACAGCGGGAGAGACC. Its protein product is CAWSLTAGET. In full, the CDR3 reads CAWSLTAGETQYF. The J gene is TRBJ2-5, the V gene TRBV30; D might be TRBD2 (6 bases). Read sequence stops 3 residues before the CDR3 end, and the germline J gene provides the missing end. The CDR3 totals 13 residues. The germline V and J ends were trimmed by 5 bases and 4 bases, with 14 bases remaining between them. Germline V gene lookup returns CDR1 GTSNPN and CDR2 SVGIG (reference sequence). The whole variable domain, filled in from reference TRBV30 and TRBJ2-5, reads SQTIHQWPATLVQPVGSPLSLECTVEGTSNPNLYWYRQAAGRGLQLLFYSVGIGQISSEVPQNLSASRPQDRQFILSSKKLLLSDSGFYLCAWSLTAGETQYFGPGTRLLVL.